What follows are 24 T cell receptor beta chains derived from one specimen sequenced in a study of blood T cells in healthy people across ages. For the second PCR, which ran for about 7 to 11 cycles, a sample-barcoded 5' primer and a J-beta primer mix were used. TCRdb redid the calling of the 5' RACE reads with MiXCR, one entry per CDR3 protein. The table records 1.5 million to 2 million distinct CDR3 sequences, 40% to 55% of them present only once. Sequencing was done on a sample of blood. The source is a woman aged 40 to 55 in good health.

This chain links TRBV3-1 with TRBJ2-7; 10 bases are a match to TRBD2. The germline gives CDR1 LGHDT, CDR2 YNNKEL (reference sequence). Trimming removed 3 bases from V and 7 bases from J; junction bases left unmatched: 15. This CDR3 is built from 17 residues. CDR3 in amino acids: CASSHISVAGGYNEQYF. The DNA of the CDR3 is TGTGCCAGCAGCCACATCTCGGTAGCGGGAGGCTACAATGAGCAGTACTTC.

This chain links TRBV6-6 with TRBJ2-1; D perhaps matches TRBD2 (6 bases). The CDR3 contains 17 residues. Germline CDR1 and CDR2: MNHNY and SVGAGI (reference sequence). Trimming left V 7 bases short and J 0 bases short, with 19 bases between. Here the CDR3 DNA reads TGTGCCAGCATCAAGGGACTCCAAGGTAGCTCCTACAATGAGCAGTTCTTC. This sequence encodes CASIKGLQGSSYNEQFF.

This clonotype has only a few counts. The chain combines TRBV7-9 with TRBJ1-4, with D perhaps matching TRBD1 (5 bases). From germline, CDR1 is SEHNR and CDR2 FQNEAQ (reference sequence). The ends were cut back, 6 bases at V and 4 bases at J, with 12 bases in the middle. The CDR3 is made up of 14 amino acids. The CDR3 here is CASSLGTSNEKLFF. CDR3 bases: TGTGCCAGCAGTTTGGGGACCAGTAATGAAAAACTGTTTTTT.

V is TRBV7-6 and J is TRBJ2-1; 9 bases align to TRBD2. Germline CDR1 is SGHVS and CDR2 is FNYEAQ. The CDR3 sequence is 17 residues long. V shed 1 base and J 2 bases; nucleotides not matched to a gene: 6. The CDR3 coding sequence is TGTGCCAGCAGCTTAGAAGTCGCTAGCGGGGCCTACAATGAGCAGTTCTTC. As protein: CASSLEVASGAYNEQFF.

The chain employs TRBV6-5 and TRBJ2-5; 7 nucleotides line up with TRBD2. The CDR3 sequence is 16 residues long. Germline V lookup: CDR1 MNHEY, CDR2 SVGAGI. J was trimmed by 4 bases and V by 6 bases; bases with no gene match: 14. For the CDR3, the DNA is TGTGCCAGCAGCCTTTTCGGGGGGTCTGGTTCAGAGACCCAGTACTTC. Protein: CASSLFGGSGSETQYF.

This chain joins TRBV7-2 and TRBJ2-3, with D unresolved. The CDR3 is 15 amino acids. Germline CDR1 is SGHTA and CDR2 is FQGNSA. Trimming took off 5 bases at V and 2 bases at J, with 14 bases between the two ends. CDR3 sequence (DNA): TGTGCCAGCAGCCCCGGCGGTTGGATCACAGATACGCAGTATTTT. It encodes CASSPGGWITDTQYF.

For the CDR3, the DNA is TGTGCCAGCAGTCTCATAGCGGGGGGTTCAGAGACCCAGTACTTC. This sequence encodes CASSLIAGGSETQYF. This sequence joins TRBV2 and TRBJ2-7, with 10 positions matching TRBD2. TRBJ2-5 matches the DNA end more closely, so the J call is doubtful. The CDR3 is made up of 15 amino acids. The germline V gene encodes CDR1 SNHLY and CDR2 FYNNEI.

This clonotype occurred once. V and J are TRBV9 and TRBJ2-3; 7 bases fit TRBD2. V gave up 2 bases and J gave up 7 bases; unmatched junction bases: 7. The germline V gene encodes CDR1 SGDLS and CDR2 YYNGEE. This CDR3 is 14 amino acids long. As DNA, the CDR3 is TGTGCCAGCAGCGTGGGGACTACTGGGAATACGCAGTATTTT. It translates to CASSVGTTGNTQYF.

This clonotype was counted between two and nine times. The chain is built from TRBV10-3 and TRBJ2-4, with D maybe TRBD2 (6 bases). TRBJ2-7 explains the end of the DNA better; the J call may be wrong. The germline CDR1 and CDR2 sequences are ENHRY and SYGVKD. The CDR3 spans 14 residues. CDR3: CAISESGGRFEQYF. Here the CDR3 DNA reads TGTGCCATCAGTGAGTCCGGGGGTAGGTTCGAGCAGTACTTC.

Comments on this clonotype: The junction and the germline gene differ at one end; a read error may be behind it. The CDR3 loop is CASSLALGGNTQYF. The DNA of the CDR3 is TGTGCCAGCAGCTTAGCCCTAGGGGGAAACACTCAGTACTTC. The rearrangement uses TRBV7-2 and TRBJ2-4; D perhaps matches TRBD1 (6 bases). The CDR3 covers 14 residues. CDR1 is SGHTA, CDR2 FQGNSA, per germline.

This clonotype was observed a few times. V gene TRBV11-1 combines with J gene TRBJ2-7; 7 bases are a match to TRBD2. CDR1 is SGHAT, CDR2 FQDESV, per germline (reference sequence). This CDR3 has 15 amino acids. J lost 4 bases, V lost 1 base, and 7 bases had no gene match. The CDR3: CASSLGGSRQYEQYF. The CDR3 nucleotides read TGTGCCAGCAGCTTAGGCGGGAGCCGGCAGTACGAGCAGTACTTC.

This chain joins TRBV6-1 and TRBJ1-1; no definite D call. The CDR3 totals 11 residues. Trimming took off 8 bases at V and 10 bases at J, with 14 bases between the two ends. The germline V gene encodes CDR1 MNHNS and CDR2 SASEGT. The CDR3 protein is CASARESGAFF. The CDR3 DNA reads as TGTGCCAGCGCCCGGGAATCAGGAGCTTTCTTT.

A single count supports this clonotype. This chain connects TRBV11-2 to TRBJ2-7; D not certain. The germline V gene encodes CDR1 SGHAT and CDR2 FQNNGV. V lost 1 base, J lost 2 bases, and 9 bases lay in between. This CDR3 is 14 amino acids long. The CDR3 region has the DNA TGTGCCAGCAGCTTAGGCAGGATGACCTACGAGCAGTACTTC. Translated: CASSLGRMTYEQYF. Full variable domain (outside the CDR3, taken from reference TRBV11-2 and TRBJ2-7): EAGVAQSPRYKIIEKRQSVAFWCNPISGHATLYWYQQILGQGPKLLIQFQNNGVVDDSQLPKDRFSAERLKGVDSTLKIQPAKLEDSAVYLCASSLGRMTYEQYFGPGTRLTVT.

V and J are TRBV6-1 and TRBJ2-3, with 7 bases fitting TRBD1. Germline V gives CDR1 MNHNS, CDR2 SASEGT. The CDR3 totals 17 residues. V lost 5 bases and J lost 0; bases outside the gene matches: 11. CDR3 protein: CASSPRSGTVSTDTQYF. For the CDR3, the DNA is TGTGCCAGCAGTCCACGATCCGGGACAGTAAGCACAGATACGCAGTATTTT.

CDR3 in DNA: TGCAGCACTAACCGGGCAGTAGGTTACAATGAGCAGTTCTTC. Translation: CSTNRAVGYNEQFF. The chain uses TRBV29-1 and TRBJ2-1, with D uncertain. The CDR3 is 14 amino acids. V was trimmed by 8 bases and J by 4 bases, leaving 18 bases between them. CDR1 and CDR2 from the germline V gene are SQVTM and ANQGSEA.

This clonotype has more than one count but fewer than ten. This chain uses TRBV4-3 with TRBJ2-1; 7 positions agree with TRBD2. Trimming removed 2 bases from V and 7 bases from J; junction bases left unmatched: 14. Germline values: CDR1 LGHNA, CDR2 YSLEER. CDR3 length: 17 amino acids. DNA of the CDR3: TGCGCCAGCAGCCAAAGGTCGCGAGGACTAGAGCCTAATGAGCAGTTCTTC. Protein: CASSQRSRGLEPNEQFF.

The chain joins TRBV20-1 to TRBJ2-5, with 8 bases matching TRBD2. The CDR3 contains 15 residues. The V gene end was trimmed by 3 bases and the J gene end by 0 bases; junction bases not matched to a gene: 6. Germline values: CDR1 DFQATT, CDR2 SNEGSKA (reference sequence). CDR3 residues: CSASTSGSYQETQYF. The CDR3 nucleotides are TGCAGTGCTAGTACTAGCGGTTCGTACCAAGAGACCCAGTACTTC.

The chain carries TRBV5-1 and TRBJ2-1; D may be TRBD1 (6 bases). The germline V and J ends were trimmed by 3 bases and 5 bases, with 15 bases remaining between them. The length of the CDR3 is 15 residues. CDR1 is SGHRS, CDR2 YFSETQ, per germline. Written as DNA, the CDR3 is TGCGCCAGCAGCTCAGTCCGGGACAAAGACAATGAGCAGTTCTTC. Its translation is CASSSVRDKDNEQFF.

This clonotype came up a few times. This rearrangement joins TRBV7-2 to TRBJ1-2; tentative D call: TRBD1 (5 bases). Trimming removed 1 base at V and 4 bases at J, with 10 bases between. Germline values: CDR1 SGHTA, CDR2 FQGNSA. CDR3 length equals 14 residues. The chain's CDR3 is CASSLDRQGYGYTF. The CDR3 DNA reads as TGTGCCAGCAGCTTAGATCGGCAGGGCTATGGCTACACCTTC. The variable domain in full, with the rest retrieved from reference TRBV7-2 and TRBJ1-2, is GAGVSQSPSNKVTEKGKDVELRCDPISGHTALYWYRQSLGQGLEFLIYFQGNSAPDKSGLPSDRFSAERTGGSVSTLTIQRTQQEDSAVYLCASSLDRQGYGYTFGSGTRLTVV.

The CDR3 sequence: CASNGQGRVYEQYF. The CDR3 DNA is TGTGCCAGCAATGGACAGGGGAGAGTATACGAGCAGTACTTC. The rearrangement joins TRBV6-6 to TRBJ2-5, with 9 positions matching TRBD1. Matching the DNA end better, TRBJ2-7 makes the J call doubtful. This CDR3 contains 14 residues. Germline-derived CDR1 and CDR2 are MNHNY and SVGAGI (reference sequence).

The chain carries TRBV7-2 and TRBJ2-1; maybe TRBD2 (6 bases). The CDR3 sequence is 13 residues long. Trimming took 8 bases from V and 6 from J, leaving 14 bases between them. The germline V gene encodes CDR1 SGHTA and CDR2 FQGNSA. The CDR3 sequence is CASEVGGFNEQFF. In DNA form, the CDR3 reads TGTGCCAGCGAGGTTGGGGGGTTCAATGAGCAGTTCTTC.

As regards this clonotype: Mismatch with germline at one junction end may stem from a read error. The rearrangement joins TRBV4-2 to TRBJ2-3, with 8 bases fitting TRBD1. This CDR3 is built from 17 residues. Germline CDR1 LGHNA, CDR2 YNFKEQ. In DNA form, the CDR3 reads TGTGCCAGCGGCCAATCGGACAGGGCCTATAGCACAGATACGCAGTATTTT. Translation: CASGQSDRAYSTDTQYF.

This chain links TRBV28 with TRBJ2-7; unclear D gene. Trimming removed 3 bases from V and 7 bases from J, with 19 bases in between. The CDR3 consists of 15 residues. Germline V lookup: CDR1 MDHEN, CDR2 SYDVKM. For the CDR3, the DNA is TGTGCCAGCAGTTTGGTGACCCCCTATCGCAATGAGCAGTACTTC. This sequence encodes CASSLVTPYRNEQYF.

J is TRBJ2-7 and V is TRBV6-6, with TRBD2 matching over 13 bases. CDR3 length: 17 residues. With 9 bases clipped from V and 0 bases from J, the junction kept 11 bases outside the gene matches. Per germline, CDR1 MNHNY and CDR2 SVGAGI (reference sequence). The CDR3 DNA sequence: TGTGCCAGTTCACCGGGACTAGCGGGACTAAACTCCTACGAGCAGTACTTC. Its translation: CASSPGLAGLNSYEQYF.